The 21 T cell receptor beta chains listed next were all sequenced from one sample in a study of blood T cell repertoires in COVID-19 (dated by TCRdb to the early 2020s). Library generation was performed with the immunoSEQ multiplex PCR assay. Not all clones reach the TCRdb copy of this immuneACCESS table, which keeps in-frame sequences only. Checked studies attribute under half of the gap to unresolved V genes and leave the rest unexplained. In this sample the table shows just under 350,000 clones, around nine tenths of which occur a single time. The ten largest make up 2.5% to 4% of the sample. What was sequenced was peripheral blood. The receptors come from a young woman who had recovered from COVID-19.

The chain uses TRBV28 and TRBJ1-6; no clear D. The CDR3 has 15 amino acids. Germline CDR1 MDHEN, CDR2 SYDVKM. The V and J ends lost 4 bases and 1 base respectively, with 8 bases between them. CDR3 residues: CASSSPVSYNSPLHF. The DNA of the CDR3 is TGTGCCAGCAGTTCTCCGGTTTCCTATAATTCACCCCTCCACTTT.

This clone was recorded only once. The gene calls are TRBV7-9 and TRBJ2-6, with TRBD1 matching 9 bases. Trimming took 5 bases from V and 4 from J; bases not matched to a gene: 3. The CDR3 loop spans 15 amino acids. From germline, CDR1 is SEHNR and CDR2 FQNEAQ (reference sequence). CDR3 region: CASSRTGVGANVLTF. CDR3 nucleotides: TGTGCCAGCAGCAGGACAGGGGTCGGGGCCAACGTCCTGACTTTC. Looking up the rest from reference TRBV7-9 and TRBJ2-6 gives the full variable domain: DTGVSQNPRHKITKRGQNVTFRCDPISEHNRLYWYRQTLGQGPEFLTYFQNEAQLEKSRLLSDRFSAERPKGSFSTLEIQRTEQGDSAMYLCASSRTGVGANVLTFGAGSRLTVL.

This clone came up once. This specimen includes other DNA sequences encoding the same CDR3. The chain recombines TRBV2 with TRBJ2-7, with TRBD1 identical over 9 bases. Germline CDR1 is SNHLY and CDR2 is FYNNEI. This CDR3 has 13 residues. In DNA, the CDR3 is TGTGCCAGCTGTGACAGGGGGAACTATGAGCAGTACGTC. Residues: CASCDRGNYEQYV.

The chain has TRBV9 and TRBJ1-4; a weak D match, TRBD1 (6 bases). This CDR3 contains 15 residues. Trimming removed 4 bases from V and 8 bases from J, with 18 bases in between. Germline CDR1 is SGDLS and CDR2 is YYNGEE. The DNA of the CDR3 is TGTGCCAGCAGCCCCCGCCCCTACAGGGCCGAAAAACTGTTTTTT. It yields the protein CASSPRPYRAEKLFF.

The J gene is TRBJ2-7, the V gene TRBV25-1; 7 bases map to TRBD1. The J segment lost 3 bases and the V segment lost 4 bases, leaving 15 bases of the junction unmatched. This CDR3 has 17 residues. CDR1 is MGHDK, CDR2 SYGVNS, per germline. Here the CDR3 reads CASSGGQARPPNYEQYV. In DNA, the CDR3 is TGTGCCAGCAGTGGAGGACAGGCCAGACCTCCAAACTACGAGCAGTACGTC.

The chain links TRBV18 to TRBJ1-5; D gene uncertain. The CDR3 runs 16 residues. CDR1 is KGHSH and CDR2 is LQKENI in the germline V gene. V was shortened by 3 bases and J by 1 base, with 13 bases between the two germline ends. The CDR3 region has the DNA TGTGCCAGCTCACCGTCGGGGAGGAGAAGCAATCAGCCCCAGCATTTT. Its protein product is CASSPSGRRSNQPQHF.

The chain joins TRBV10-1 to TRBJ1-5, with D possibly TRBD1 on 6 matching bases. The CDR3 contains 15 residues. Germline V lookup: CDR1 WNHNN, CDR2 SYGVQD (reference sequence). The germline V and J ends were trimmed by 7 bases and 7 bases, with 20 bases remaining between them. The CDR3 spells CASTIRTALRQPQHF. In DNA form, the CDR3 reads TGCGCCAGCACTATTAGGACAGCCTTAAGGCAGCCCCAGCATTTT.

A word on this clone: Additional DNA sequences in this sample encode the identical CDR3. The chain uses TRBV7-2 and TRBJ2-3, with TRBD2 matching 8 bases. Germline V gene lookup returns CDR1 SGHTA and CDR2 FQGNSA. V was pared by 1 base and J by 0 bases, with 0 bases of the junction left unmatched. The CDR3 has 15 residues. The CDR3 DNA follows: TGTGCCAGCAGCTTAGGCGGGAGGAGCACAGATACGCAGTATTTT. Protein: CASSLGGRSTDTQYF.

This sequence joins TRBV13 and TRBJ2-1; 9 bases fit TRBD2. With V trimmed by 5 bases and J by 1 base, 9 bases remained unmatched. The CDR3 runs 17 residues. Looked up from germline, CDR1 is PRHDT and CDR2 is FYEKMQ (reference sequence). CDR3 in amino acids: CASSPVAGDYSYNEQFF. The CDR3 nucleotides read TGTGCCAGCAGCCCGGTAGCGGGAGATTATTCCTACAATGAGCAGTTCTTC.

Only a few counts were recorded for this clone. This sequence joins TRBV5-8 and TRBJ1-5; D might be TRBD1 (6 bases). Germline lookup yields CDR1 SGHTS and CDR2 YDEGEE. Trimming left V 4 bases short and J 2 bases short, with 19 bases between. The CDR3 sequence is 17 residues long. CDR3 in DNA: TGTGCCAGCAGCAAACCGCCCGGGGAGGGGGGCAATCAGCCCCAGCATTTT. Amino acid sequence: CASSKPPGEGGNQPQHF.

CDR3 DNA: TGTGCCAGCAGCTTACAGGGCGACACAGATACGCAGTATTTT. This sequence encodes CASSLQGDTDTQYF. The rearrangement uses TRBV7-9 and TRBJ2-3; tentative D call: TRBD1 (5 bases). Germline V lookup: CDR1 SEHNR, CDR2 FQNEAQ (reference sequence). The CDR3 has 14 residues. Trimming removed 2 bases at V and 2 bases at J, with 8 bases between.

The rearrangement joins TRBV4-3 to TRBJ2-3; 16 positions agree with TRBD2. V lost 0 bases and J lost 4; bases outside the gene matches: 7. The CDR3 consists of 19 residues. Germline assignment: CDR1 LGHNA and CDR2 YSLEER. The CDR3, as DNA: TGCGCCAGCAGCCAAGAGGGGACTAGCGGGAGGGCCAATCCAGATACGCAGTATTTT. Encoded protein: CASSQEGTSGRANPDTQYF.

The CDR3 loop reads CAWSRGENSGNTIYF. As DNA, the CDR3 is TGTGCCTGGAGTCGGGGGGAAAACTCTGGAAACACCATATATTTT. This chain links TRBV30 with TRBJ1-3; perhaps TRBD1 as D (5 bases). The CDR3 totals 15 residues. Germline V gene sequence: CDR1 GTSNPN, CDR2 SVGIG (reference sequence). Trimming stripped 2 bases from V and 0 bases from J, with 11 bases between.

The V call is TRBV29-1, the J call TRBJ2-1; the match to TRBD2 covers 13 bases. Germline CDR1 and CDR2: SQVTM and ANQGSEA. The length of the CDR3 is 14 residues. With V trimmed by 7 bases and J by 7 bases, 7 bases remained unmatched. The CDR3 is CSGKTSGRRNEQFF. CDR3 DNA sequence: TGCAGCGGAAAGACTAGCGGGAGGAGGAATGAGCAGTTCTTC.

The chain employs TRBV6-4 and TRBJ2-3; no reliable D call. The CDR3 is 14 residues long. The germline V and J ends were trimmed by 6 bases and 3 bases, with 13 bases remaining between them. CDR1 is MRHNA, CDR2 SNTAGT, per germline. This CDR3 is CASRPRLETDTQYF. In nucleotides, the CDR3 is TGTGCCAGCAGGCCGCGTTTAGAGACAGATACGCAGTATTTT.

The V call is TRBV5-5, the J call TRBJ1-2; 12 bases agree with TRBD1. V lost 0 bases and J lost 3; bases outside the gene matches: 3. The CDR3 contains 16 residues. CDR1 and CDR2 from the germline V gene are SGHKS and YYEKEE (reference sequence). In DNA, the CDR3 is TGTGCCAGCAGCTTGGCCGGGACAGGGGGCCACTATGGCTACACCTTC. It specifies CASSLAGTGGHYGYTF.

The V and J genes are TRBV24-1 and TRBJ2-3, with D unclear. V was trimmed by 4 bases and J by 2 bases, leaving 15 bases between them. Germline lookup yields CDR1 KGHDR and CDR2 SFDVKD. The CDR3 consists of 16 residues. The CDR3 DNA reads TGTGCCACCAGTGAGAGGAACGGTTTATCCACAGATACGCAGTATTTT. It specifies CATSERNGLSTDTQYF.

The chain carries TRBV13 and TRBJ2-7; 7 bases agree with TRBD1. In germline, CDR1 is PRHDT, CDR2 FYEKMQ (reference sequence). The CDR3 covers 15 residues. Unmatched junction bases numbered 12, after V lost 3 bases and J lost 7 bases. CDR3 DNA sequence: TGTGCCAGCAGCTTTCGAGACAGGGCCCGCCGAGAGCAGTACGTC. Its protein product is CASSFRDRARREQYV.

This clone was picked up one time. The rearrangement links TRBV4-1 to TRBJ2-1; 11 nucleotides align to TRBD2. Germline values: CDR1 MGHRA, CDR2 YSYEKL. V lost 3 bases and J lost 6; bases outside the gene matches: 7. The CDR3 length is 16 residues. The CDR3 loop is CASSHFVAGGPNEQFF. The CDR3 DNA sequence: TGCGCCAGCAGCCACTTTGTAGCGGGAGGGCCCAATGAGCAGTTCTTC.

This chain joins TRBV6-5 and TRBJ2-2, with 8 positions matching TRBD1. Germline V gives CDR1 MNHEY, CDR2 SVGAGI. The V segment lost 5 bases and the J segment 7 bases; nucleotides outside the gene matches: 9. The CDR3 is 15 amino acids. In DNA form, the CDR3 reads TGTGCCAGCAGTCAGGCAGGGGGCTTTGGCGGGGAGCTGTTTTTT. This encodes CASSQAGGFGGELFF.

The V call is TRBV5-4, the J call TRBJ1-1; D not certain. Germline V gene sequence: CDR1 SGHNT, CDR2 YYREEE (reference sequence). This CDR3 spans 13 amino acids. The V and J ends lost 4 bases and 0 bases respectively, with 7 bases between them. In nucleotides, the CDR3 is TGTGCCAGCAGCCCCGAGATGAACACTGAAGCTTTCTTT. This gives the protein CASSPEMNTEAFF.